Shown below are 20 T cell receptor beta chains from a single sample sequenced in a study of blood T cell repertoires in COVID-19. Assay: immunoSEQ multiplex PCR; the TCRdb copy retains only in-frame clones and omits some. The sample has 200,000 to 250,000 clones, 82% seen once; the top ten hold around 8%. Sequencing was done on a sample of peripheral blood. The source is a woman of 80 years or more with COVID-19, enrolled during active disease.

CDR3 DNA sequence: TGTGCCAGCAGCTTAGGGGGCCGTAGTTTCGCAGATACGCAGTATTTT. It encodes CASSLGGRSFADTQYF. V and J are TRBV5-5 and TRBJ2-3, with 7 bases lining up with TRBD1. Germline V gene lookup returns CDR1 SGHKS and CDR2 YYEKEE (reference sequence). The CDR3 is made up of 16 amino acids. With V trimmed by 2 bases and J by 4 bases, 10 bases remained unmatched.

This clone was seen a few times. The DNA of the CDR3 is TGTGCCAGCAGTGGACTAGCGTATGCGGAGACCCAGTACTTC. The encoded protein is CASSGLAYAETQYF. The genes are TRBV2 and TRBJ2-5; TRBD2 matches at 8 bases. Trimming took 4 bases from V and 5 from J; bases not matched to a gene: 6. The CDR3 covers 14 residues. Germline V gene lookup returns CDR1 SNHLY and CDR2 FYNNEI.

Here the CDR3 reads CASSLLSRVRTDSYNEQFF. The CDR3 nucleotides are TGTGCCAGCAGCTTACTTAGTAGGGTAAGGACTGACTCCTACAATGAGCAGTTCTTC. V usage is TRBV7-3 and J usage is TRBJ2-1; TRBD2 is a possible D gene (5 bases). Trimming removed 2 bases at V and 0 bases at J, with 20 bases between. The CDR3 runs to 19 residues. Per germline, CDR1 SGHTA and CDR2 FQGTGA.

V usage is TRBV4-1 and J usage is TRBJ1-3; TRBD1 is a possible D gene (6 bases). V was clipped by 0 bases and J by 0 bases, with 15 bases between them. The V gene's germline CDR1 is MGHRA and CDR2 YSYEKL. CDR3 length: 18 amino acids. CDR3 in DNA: TGCGCCAGCAGCCAAGATCCAGGCAGGGGATCCTCTGGAAACACCATATATTTT. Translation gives CASSQDPGRGSSGNTIYF.

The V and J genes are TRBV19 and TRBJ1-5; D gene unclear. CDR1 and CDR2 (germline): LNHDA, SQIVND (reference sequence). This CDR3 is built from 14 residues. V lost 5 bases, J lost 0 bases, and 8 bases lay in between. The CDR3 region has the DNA TGTGCCAGTAGTTTAACAGATAGCAATCAGCCCCAGCATTTT. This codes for CASSLTDSNQPQHF.

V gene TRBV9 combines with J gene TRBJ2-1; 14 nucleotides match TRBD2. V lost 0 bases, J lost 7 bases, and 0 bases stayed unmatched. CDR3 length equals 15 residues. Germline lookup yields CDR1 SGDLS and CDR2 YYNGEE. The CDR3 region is CASSVGTSGRNEQFF. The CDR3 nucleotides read TGTGCCAGCAGCGTAGGGACTAGCGGGAGGAATGAGCAGTTCTTC.

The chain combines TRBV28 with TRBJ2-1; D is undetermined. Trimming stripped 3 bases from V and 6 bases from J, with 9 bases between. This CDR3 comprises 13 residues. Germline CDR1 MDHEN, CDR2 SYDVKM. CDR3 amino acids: CASSFLVRNEQFF. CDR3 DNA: TGTGCCAGCAGTTTTCTAGTCCGCAATGAGCAGTTCTTC.

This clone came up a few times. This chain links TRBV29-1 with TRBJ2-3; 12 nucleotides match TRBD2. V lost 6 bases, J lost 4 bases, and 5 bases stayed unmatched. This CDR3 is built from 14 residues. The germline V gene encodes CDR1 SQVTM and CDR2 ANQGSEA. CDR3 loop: CSVPTSGSADTQYF. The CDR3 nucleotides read TGCAGCGTCCCGACTAGCGGGAGCGCAGATACGCAGTATTTT.

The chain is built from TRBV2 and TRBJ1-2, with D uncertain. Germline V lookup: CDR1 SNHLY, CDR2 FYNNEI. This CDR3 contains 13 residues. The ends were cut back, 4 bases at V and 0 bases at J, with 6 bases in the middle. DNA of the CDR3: TGTGCCAGCAGTGTTCGTTCTAACTATGGCTACACCTTC. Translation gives CASSVRSNYGYTF.

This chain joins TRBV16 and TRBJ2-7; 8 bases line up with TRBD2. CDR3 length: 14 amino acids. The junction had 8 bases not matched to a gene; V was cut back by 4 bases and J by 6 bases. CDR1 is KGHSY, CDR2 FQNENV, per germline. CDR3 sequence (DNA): TGTGCCAGCAGCCCCCAAGGACTAGCTGGCGAGCAGTACTTC. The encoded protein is CASSPQGLAGEQYF.

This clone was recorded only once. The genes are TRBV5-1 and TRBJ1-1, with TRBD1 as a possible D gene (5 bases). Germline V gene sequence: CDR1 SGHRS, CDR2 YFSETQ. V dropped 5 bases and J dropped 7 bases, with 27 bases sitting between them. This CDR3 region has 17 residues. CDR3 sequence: CASRGFRIGRRGDEAFF. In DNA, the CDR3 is TGCGCCAGCAGGGGTTTCCGGATCGGGAGGAGAGGGGATGAAGCTTTCTTT.

The CDR3, as DNA: TGTGCCAGCAGCTTACTAACAGCACGCCAAGAGACCCAGTACTTC. This sequence encodes CASSLLTARQETQYF. This chain joins TRBV7-2 and TRBJ2-5; D gene ambiguous. Germline loops: CDR1 SGHTA, CDR2 FQGNSA. This CDR3 is 15 amino acids long. With 2 bases removed from V and 1 base from J, the gap between germline ends came to 11 bases.

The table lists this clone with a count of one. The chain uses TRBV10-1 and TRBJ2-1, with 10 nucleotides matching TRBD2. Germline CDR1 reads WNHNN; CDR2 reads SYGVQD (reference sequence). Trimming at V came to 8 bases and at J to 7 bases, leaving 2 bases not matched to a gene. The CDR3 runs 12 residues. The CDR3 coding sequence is TGCGCCAGCTCTAGCGGGGGTAATGAGCAGTTCTTC. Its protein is CASSSGGNEQFF.

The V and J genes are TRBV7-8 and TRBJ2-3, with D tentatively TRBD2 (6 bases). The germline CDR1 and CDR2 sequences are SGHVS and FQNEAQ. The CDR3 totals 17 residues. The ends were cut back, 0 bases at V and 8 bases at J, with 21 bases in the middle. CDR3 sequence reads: CASSLAPRDRGGSTQYF. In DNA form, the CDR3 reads TGTGCCAGCAGCTTAGCCCCCCGGGACCGCGGAGGGAGTACGCAGTATTTT.

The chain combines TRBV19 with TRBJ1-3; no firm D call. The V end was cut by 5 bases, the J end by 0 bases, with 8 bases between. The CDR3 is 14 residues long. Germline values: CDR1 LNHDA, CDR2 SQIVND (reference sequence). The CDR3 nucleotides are TGTGCCAGTAGTGTCCGGGTCTCTGGAAACACCATATATTTT. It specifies CASSVRVSGNTIYF.

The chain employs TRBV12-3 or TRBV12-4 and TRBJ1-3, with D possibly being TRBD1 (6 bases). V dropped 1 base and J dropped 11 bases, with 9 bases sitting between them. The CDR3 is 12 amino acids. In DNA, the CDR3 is TGTGCCAGCAGTTTAGAACAGGGCTCCATATATTTT. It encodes CASSLEQGSIYF.

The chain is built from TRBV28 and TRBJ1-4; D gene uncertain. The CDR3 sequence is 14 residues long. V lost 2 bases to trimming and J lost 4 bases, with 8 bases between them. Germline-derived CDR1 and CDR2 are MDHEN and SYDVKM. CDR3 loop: CASSLPGINEKLFF. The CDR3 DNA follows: TGTGCCAGCAGTTTACCGGGGATTAATGAAAAACTGTTTTTT.

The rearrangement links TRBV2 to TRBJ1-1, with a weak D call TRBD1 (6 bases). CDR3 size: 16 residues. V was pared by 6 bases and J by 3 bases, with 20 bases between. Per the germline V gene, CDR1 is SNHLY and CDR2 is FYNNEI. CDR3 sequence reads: CASSLISWTAYTEAFF. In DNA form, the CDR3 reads TGTGCCAGCAGCTTGATAAGCTGGACAGCATACACTGAAGCTTTCTTT.

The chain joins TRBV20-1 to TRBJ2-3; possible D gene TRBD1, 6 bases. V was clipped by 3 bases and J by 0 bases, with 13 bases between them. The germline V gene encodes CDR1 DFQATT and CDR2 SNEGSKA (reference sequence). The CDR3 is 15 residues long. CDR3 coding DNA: TGCAGTGCTAGTAACAGGGAAATCAGCACAGATACGCAGTATTTT. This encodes CSASNREISTDTQYF.

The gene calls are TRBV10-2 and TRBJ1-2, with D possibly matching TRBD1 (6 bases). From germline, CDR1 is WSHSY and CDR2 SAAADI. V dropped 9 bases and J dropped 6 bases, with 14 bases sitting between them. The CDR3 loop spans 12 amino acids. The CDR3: CARSRQANGYTF. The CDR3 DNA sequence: TGCGCCAGGTCCAGACAGGCCAATGGCTACACCTTC.